This record covers a single T cell receptor beta chain. A count is missing, but by frequency this clonotype is medium-sized (0.01 to 0.1%). It has no known antigen specificity. The data originate from a study of CXCR3-negative and CXCR3-positive naive CD8 T cells (dated by TCRdb to about 2019). Regarding the complete study: In total, around 140 million TRB reads were obtained, or roughly 1.5 +/- 0.3 million reads per library. The diversity and physicochemical repertoire analyses included about a dozen donors pooled from two independent experiments. Naive subsets from 5 or 6 donors and memory cells from 3 donors were included in the TRBV-TRBJ cluster analysis. The research as a whole found: Naive CXCR3-negative and CXCR3-positive cells from the same donor showed similar TRBV-TRBJ usage, whereas memory cells showed distinct patterns. Repertoire diversity was comparably high in both naive subsets but much lower in memory CD8+ T cells. Surface CD5, linked to self-reactivity in mice, was comparable between naive subsets; TCR interaction strength was therefore also inferred from TRB CDR3 physicochemical properties. Freshly isolated PBMCs were used for most assays because CXCR3 expression went down partially after cryopreservation. Compared with CXCR3-negative naive cells, CXCR3-positive naive cells had TRB CDR3s with higher hydrophobicity (lower Kidera factor 4), lower energy, and higher strength and volume indices.

Sequencing relied on a NextSeq 550. The Human TCR Profiling Kit (MiLaboratory) was used to make UMI-labeled 5' RACE TRB cDNA libraries. cDNA synthesis used the entire amount of extracted RNA, and PCR amplification then used the entire amount of cDNA produced. Libraries were prepared in parallel with an identical number of PCR cycles. Concerning the study's data processing: With a requirement of at least two reads per UMI, MIGEC and MiXCR extracted about 49,000 +/- 11,000 unique UMI-labeled TRB cDNA molecules per library. Each library averaged around 40,000 +/- 10,000 functional in-frame TRB CDR3 nucleotide clonotypes without stop codons. After each sample was downsampled to 5000 UMI-labeled TRB molecules, VDJtools was used to calculate diversity metrics such as normalized Shannon-Wiener and Chao1. Clonotype-size-weighted physicochemical properties of the central five CDR3 residues (interaction energy, strength, volume and Kidera factor 4) were computed in VDJtools. TCRdb reprocessed the reads, so every CDR3 protein sequence counts as one entry and DNA is not shown. The V and J calls, along with clone size, are taken from TCRdb and not from the paper's own processing. The table of this sample itemizes 6,500 to 8,500 distinct CDR3 sequences. Under 1.5% of the sample belongs to the ten largest clones.

Each CD8+ T cell subset was flow-sorted in triplicate, with 300,000 cells per subset placed directly into RLT lysis buffer. To exclude memory contaminants, naive CD8+ T cells were stringently defined as CD45RO-CCR7+CD27+CD95-. Standard density gradient centrifugation was used to isolate peripheral blood mononuclear cells from buffy coats. A FACSAria III was used to flow-sort naive CD8+ T cells into CXCR3-negative and CXCR3-positive populations. An RNeasy Mini Kit was used to extract total RNA from the sorted cells. The germline V gene yields SGHNT for CDR1 and YENEEA for CDR2. The CDR3, from cysteine to phenylalanine, totals 20 residues. The entry carries no DNA sequence.

The sequence came from a human donor in good health. Some clones in this sample may be carry-over from other donors' samples. The receptor chain draws on TRBV11-3 and TRBJ2-1; TCRdb's D call of TRBD2 is untestable without DNA. The sample taken for sequencing was naive CXCR3- CD8+ T cells from blood. The sample's cell subset or site label, decoded: CD45RO-CCR7+CD27+CD95- naive CD8+ T cells lacking CXCR3 (TNR3-). This receptor carries the CDR3 CASSLVSGTSGLSSYNEQFF.